The subject of this entry is one T cell receptor beta chain. Relative to its sample, this clonotype is medium-sized (0.01 to 0.1%). Its cognate antigen has yet to be identified. One base away there is no much larger clone; base qualities are not given. This sample is drawn from a study of HIV-infected children after antiretroviral therapy interruption (dated by TCRdb to between 2018 and 2020). Study-level background: The study included eight children, four on planned treatment interruption and four on continuous treatment, and all eight had a CD4+ count above 500 and a viral load below 50 copies/ml. Continuous-treatment samples were analyzed from corresponding weeks 0, 48 and 150. Most participating children had recorded exposure to EBV and CMV. Median age was approximately 9.5 years in the interruption group and about 8 years in the continuous treatment group. For the interruption arm, samples were taken at week 0, at week 12, at the end of interruption (week 24 or 48), and roughly 3 years after the study ended. Alongside measurements of thymic output, TCR repertoires of children on planned treatment interruption were compared with TCR repertoires of children on continuous antiretroviral treatment.

The germline V gene (reference sequence) supplies CDR1 DFQATT and CDR2 SNEGSKA. CDR3 length: 16 amino acids, cysteine to phenylalanine. Kept here is only the CDR3 DNA, which spans 48 bases and is read in frame from base 1. Here V drops 0 bases and J drops 3 bases, and the junction holds 10 bases not matched to any gene. Per the publication, the treatment or condition label means: PENTA 11 planned treatment interruption arm or continuous ART arm. Children from the United Kingdom aged 2 to 15 years who had been given at least three-drug ART for at least 24 weeks were enrolled as participants. Cryopreserved PBMCs containing at least 5 million viable cells were needed, and a handful of candidate patients were excluded because their viable PBMC yield was low. Memory CD8+ CD45RO+ CD45RA- T cells were FACS-sorted from thawed PBMCs on a FACSAria III cell sorter. The sorted cells were fixed, and RNA was then extracted with the RNeasy FFPE kit and afterward with the RNeasy Micro kit.

The library came from 3' RACE. TCR libraries were generated from RNA by a 3' RACE protocol incorporating unique molecular identifiers so that PCR amplification bias could be corrected. Up to roughly 12 amplicon libraries were pooled and sequenced on an Illumina MiSeq with v2 2x250 paired-end chemistry. The authors' analysis ran thus. Reads were processed with Decombinator for assignment of V and J genes and CDR3, and barcode-based correction of errors and PCR bias was applied. Repertoires were subsampled to equal depth before Gini coefficients were calculated with the R ineq package. Three approaches were used to assess CDR3 similarity: GLIPH, Hamming distance and a shared triplet metric. TCRdb passed the public sequencing reads through fastp at Q25 and MiXCR, retaining productive beta sequences. Every CDR3 protein is listed once, alongside the most common genes and DNA of its rows. TCRdb's processing, not the authors', yielded these V and J calls. For this sample the table gives roughly 15,000 distinct CDR3 sequences, of which 3.4% were detected only once. The ten largest make up approximately 34% of the sample.

The investigation overall reported the following: In a few patients, shared-triplet CDR3 clusters rose after interruption; the overall rise was significant only when one outlier patient was excluded. In naive CD4+ repertoires of PTI patients, CDR3 sharing between time points fell after interruption began; many sequences were shared between end of interruption and 3 years later. The small number of patients is a limitation of the study, so the data should be interpreted with caution.

Recombination linked TRBV20-1 to TRBJ2-7, and 8 junction bases match TRBD1. The origin of this receptor is a pool of human donors with HIV. The sequences come from CD45RO+ CD8+ T cells from PBMCs, pooled from several time points, collected from a donor given antiretroviral therapy, either interrupted or continuous. The cell subset or site label on this specimen signifies: memory CD8+ CD45RO+ CD45RA- T cells. The nucleotides are TGCAGTGCTAGAGATGGGCGCCGGACAGGGAGCTACGAGCAGTACTTC. Its protein reads: CSARDGRRTGSYEQYF.